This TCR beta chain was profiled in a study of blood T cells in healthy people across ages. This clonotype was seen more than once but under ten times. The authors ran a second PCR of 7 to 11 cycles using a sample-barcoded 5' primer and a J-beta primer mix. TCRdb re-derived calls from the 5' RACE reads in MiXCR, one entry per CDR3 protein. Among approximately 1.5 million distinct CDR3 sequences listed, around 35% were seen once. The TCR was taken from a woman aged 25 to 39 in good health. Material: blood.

As DNA, the CDR3 is TGCGCCAGCAGCAACAAGGCAGCGGGAGTCACCTACAATGAGCAGTTCTTC. Its protein is CASSNKAAGVTYNEQFF. The rearrangement uses TRBV4-1 and TRBJ2-1; 8 bases are a match to TRBD2. The J segment lost 2 bases and the V segment lost 5 bases, leaving 11 bases of the junction unmatched. Germline V gene data show CDR1 as MGHRA and CDR2 as YSYEKL. This CDR3 has 17 residues.